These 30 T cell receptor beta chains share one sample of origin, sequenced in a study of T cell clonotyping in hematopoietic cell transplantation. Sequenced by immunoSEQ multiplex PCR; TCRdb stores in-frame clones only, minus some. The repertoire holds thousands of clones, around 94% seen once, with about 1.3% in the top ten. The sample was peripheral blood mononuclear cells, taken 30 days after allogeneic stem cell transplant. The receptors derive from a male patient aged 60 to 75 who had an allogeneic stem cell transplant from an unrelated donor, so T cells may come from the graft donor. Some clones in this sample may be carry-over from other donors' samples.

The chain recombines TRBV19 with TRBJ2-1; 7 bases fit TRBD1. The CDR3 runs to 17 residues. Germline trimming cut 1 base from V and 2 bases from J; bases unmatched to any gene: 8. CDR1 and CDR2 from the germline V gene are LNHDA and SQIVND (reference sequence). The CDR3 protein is CASSIASGTVAYNEQFF. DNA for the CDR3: TGTGCCAGTAGTATAGCTTCCGGGACAGTAGCCTACAATGAGCAGTTCTTC.

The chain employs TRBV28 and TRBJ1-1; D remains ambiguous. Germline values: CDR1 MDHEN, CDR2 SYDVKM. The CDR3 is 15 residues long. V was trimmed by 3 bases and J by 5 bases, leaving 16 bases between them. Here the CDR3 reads CASSFGVRRKTEAFF. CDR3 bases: TGTGCCAGCAGTTTCGGGGTCCGCCGGAAGACTGAAGCTTTCTTT.

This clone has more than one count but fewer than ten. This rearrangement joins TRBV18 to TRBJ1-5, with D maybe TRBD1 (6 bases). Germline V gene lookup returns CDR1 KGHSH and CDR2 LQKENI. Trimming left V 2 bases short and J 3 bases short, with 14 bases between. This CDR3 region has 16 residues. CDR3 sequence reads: CASSPSGAKYNQPQHF. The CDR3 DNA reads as TGTGCCAGCTCACCATCAGGGGCCAAGTACAATCAGCCCCAGCATTTT.

The CDR3 sequence: CASSGGKRSRNYGYTF. CDR3 nucleotides: TGTGCCAGCAGTGGCGGTAAACGCTCTAGAAACTATGGCTACACCTTC. This chain links TRBV6-8 with TRBJ1-2; D unresolved. The CDR3 length is 16 residues. V was pared by 5 bases and J by 2 bases, with 18 bases between. Germline CDR1 reads MNHGY; CDR2 reads SAAAGT.

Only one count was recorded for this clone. The CDR3 is CASKVIAAGTDTQYF. The DNA of the CDR3 is TGCGCCAGCAAAGTAATAGCTGCAGGCACAGATACGCAGTATTTT. This chain links TRBV5-1 with TRBJ2-3; D not resolved. Germline lookup yields CDR1 SGHRS and CDR2 YFSETQ. The CDR3 contains 15 residues. The ends were cut back, 6 bases at V and 1 base at J, with 15 bases in the middle.

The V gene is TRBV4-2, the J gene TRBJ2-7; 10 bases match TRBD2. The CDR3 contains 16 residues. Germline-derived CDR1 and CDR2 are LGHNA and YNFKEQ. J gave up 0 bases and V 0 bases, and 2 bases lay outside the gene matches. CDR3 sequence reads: CASSQDSGRPSYEQYF. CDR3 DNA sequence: TGTGCCAGCAGCCAAGATAGCGGGAGGCCCTCCTACGAGCAGTACTTC.

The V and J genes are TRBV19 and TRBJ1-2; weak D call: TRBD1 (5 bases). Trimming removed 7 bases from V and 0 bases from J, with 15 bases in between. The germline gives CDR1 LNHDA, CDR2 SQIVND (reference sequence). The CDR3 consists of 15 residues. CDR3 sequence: CASTNRGLSNYGYTF. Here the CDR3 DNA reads TGTGCCAGTACCAATAGGGGATTGTCTAACTATGGCTACACCTTC.

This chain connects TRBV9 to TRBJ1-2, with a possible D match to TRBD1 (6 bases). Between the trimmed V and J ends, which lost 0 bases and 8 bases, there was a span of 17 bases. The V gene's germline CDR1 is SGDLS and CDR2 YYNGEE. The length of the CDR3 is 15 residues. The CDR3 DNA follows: TGTGCCAGCAGCGTAGTGGACAGTTGGTTTAAAGGCTACACCTTC. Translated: CASSVVDSWFKGYTF.

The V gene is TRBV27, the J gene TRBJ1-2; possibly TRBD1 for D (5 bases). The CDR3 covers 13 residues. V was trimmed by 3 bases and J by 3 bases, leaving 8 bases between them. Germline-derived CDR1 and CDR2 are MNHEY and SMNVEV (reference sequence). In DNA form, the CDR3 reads TGTGCCAGCAGTTTGGGGGTCGACTATGGCTACACCTTC. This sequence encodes CASSLGVDYGYTF.

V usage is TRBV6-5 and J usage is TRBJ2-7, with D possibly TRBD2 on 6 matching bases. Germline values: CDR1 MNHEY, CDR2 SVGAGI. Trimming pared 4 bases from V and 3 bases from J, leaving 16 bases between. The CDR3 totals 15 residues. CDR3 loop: CASSSPGRGIYEQYF. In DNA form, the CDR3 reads TGTGCCAGCAGTTCTCCGGGACGGGGGATCTACGAGCAGTACTTC.

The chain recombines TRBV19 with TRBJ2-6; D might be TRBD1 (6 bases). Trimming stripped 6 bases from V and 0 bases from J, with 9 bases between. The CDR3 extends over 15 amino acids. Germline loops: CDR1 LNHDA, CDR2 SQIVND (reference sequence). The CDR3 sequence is CASRGASSGANVLTF. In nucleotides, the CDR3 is TGTGCCAGTAGGGGGGCCAGCTCTGGGGCCAACGTCCTGACTTTC.

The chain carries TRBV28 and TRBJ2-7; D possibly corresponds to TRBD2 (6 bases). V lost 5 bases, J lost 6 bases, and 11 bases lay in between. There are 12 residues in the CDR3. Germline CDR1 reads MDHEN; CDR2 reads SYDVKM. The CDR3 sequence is CASSEGLSEQYF. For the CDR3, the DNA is TGTGCCAGCAGTGAGGGACTGAGCGAGCAGTACTTC.

CDR3 sequence: CASSWNEDRCTDTQYF. In nucleotides, the CDR3 is TGTGCCAGCAGTTGGAACGAGGACAGGTGCACAGATACGCAGTATTTT. The rearrangement links TRBV6-6 to TRBJ2-3, with TRBD1 matching 7 bases. The CDR3 is made up of 16 amino acids. Germline V CDR1 and CDR2: MNHNY, SVGAGI (reference sequence). V shed 4 bases and J 1 base; nucleotides not matched to a gene: 8.

The CDR3 bases are TGTGCCAGCAGCTTGACCTACGGACTAGCGGTCTACGAGCAGTACTTC. It specifies CASSLTYGLAVYEQYF. The gene calls are TRBV5-4 and TRBJ2-7, with 10 bases lining up with TRBD2. The V gene's germline CDR1 is SGHNT and CDR2 YYREEE (reference sequence). V gave up 1 base and J gave up 3 bases; unmatched junction bases: 7. This CDR3 comprises 16 residues.

CDR3 loop: CASSWSPLYQETQYF. For the CDR3, the DNA is TGTGCCAGTAGTTGGTCACCCTTGTACCAAGAGACCCAGTACTTC. The V call is TRBV19, the J call TRBJ2-5, with D hard to call. This CDR3 is 15 amino acids long. Deletions cut 5 bases from V and 0 bases from J, with 13 bases between. The germline V gene encodes CDR1 LNHDA and CDR2 SQIVND (reference sequence).

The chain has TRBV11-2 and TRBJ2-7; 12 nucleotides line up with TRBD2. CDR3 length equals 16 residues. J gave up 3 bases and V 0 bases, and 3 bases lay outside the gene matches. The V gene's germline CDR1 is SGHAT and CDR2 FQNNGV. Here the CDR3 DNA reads TGTGCCAGCAGCTTAGAACTAGCGGGAGGAAGCTACGAGCAGTACTTC. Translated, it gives CASSLELAGGSYEQYF.

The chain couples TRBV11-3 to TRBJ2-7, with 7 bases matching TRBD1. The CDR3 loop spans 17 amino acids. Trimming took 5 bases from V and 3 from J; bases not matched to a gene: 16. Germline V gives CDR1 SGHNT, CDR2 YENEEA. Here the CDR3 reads CASSPREAQTGVYEQYF. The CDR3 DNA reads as TGTGCCAGCAGCCCCCGGGAAGCGCAAACAGGGGTCTACGAGCAGTACTTC.

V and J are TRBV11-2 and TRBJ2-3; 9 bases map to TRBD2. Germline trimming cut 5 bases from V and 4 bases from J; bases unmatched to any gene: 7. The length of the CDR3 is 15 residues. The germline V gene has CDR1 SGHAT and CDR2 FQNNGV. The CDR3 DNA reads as TGTGCCAGCAGCATTAGCGGGAGTGGTGCAGATACGCAGTATTTT. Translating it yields CASSISGSGADTQYF.

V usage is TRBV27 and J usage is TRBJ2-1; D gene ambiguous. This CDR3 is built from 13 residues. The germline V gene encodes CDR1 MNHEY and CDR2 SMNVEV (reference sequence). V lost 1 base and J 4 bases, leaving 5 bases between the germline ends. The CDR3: CASSLLGYNEQFF. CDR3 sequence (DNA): TGTGCCAGCAGTTTATTGGGTTACAATGAGCAGTTCTTC.

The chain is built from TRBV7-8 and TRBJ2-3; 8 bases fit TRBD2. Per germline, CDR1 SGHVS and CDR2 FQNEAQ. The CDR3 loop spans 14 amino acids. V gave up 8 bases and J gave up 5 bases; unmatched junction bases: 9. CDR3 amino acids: CASHLAGRKDTQYF. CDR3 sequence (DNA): TGTGCCAGCCATCTAGCGGGCCGGAAAGATACGCAGTATTTT.

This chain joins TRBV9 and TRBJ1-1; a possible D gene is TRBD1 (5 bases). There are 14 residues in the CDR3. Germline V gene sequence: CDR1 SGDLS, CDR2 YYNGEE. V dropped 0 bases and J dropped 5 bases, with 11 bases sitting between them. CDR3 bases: TGTGCCAGCAGCGTAGATGGGGGAGTTACTGAAGCTTTCTTT. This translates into CASSVDGGVTEAFF.

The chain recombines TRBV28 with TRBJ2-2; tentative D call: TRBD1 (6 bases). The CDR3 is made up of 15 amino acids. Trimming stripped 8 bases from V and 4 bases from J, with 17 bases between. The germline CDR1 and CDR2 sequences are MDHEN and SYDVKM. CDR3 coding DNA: TGTGCCAGCGTAGGGGACACAACCCGCACCGGGGAGCTGTTTTTT. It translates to CASVGDTTRTGELFF.

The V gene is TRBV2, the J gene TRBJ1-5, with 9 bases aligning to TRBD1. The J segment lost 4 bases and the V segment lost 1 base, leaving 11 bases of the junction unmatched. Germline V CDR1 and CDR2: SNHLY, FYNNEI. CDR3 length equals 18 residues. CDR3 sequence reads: CASSEVQPGQGPNQPQHF. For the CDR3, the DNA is TGTGCCAGCAGTGAAGTGCAACCGGGACAGGGACCGAATCAGCCCCAGCATTTT.

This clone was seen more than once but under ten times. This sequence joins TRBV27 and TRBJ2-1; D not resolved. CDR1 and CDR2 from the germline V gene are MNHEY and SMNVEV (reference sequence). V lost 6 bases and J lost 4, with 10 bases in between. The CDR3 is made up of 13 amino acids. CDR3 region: CASRLDAYNEQFF. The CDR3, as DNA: TGTGCCAGCAGGCTGGACGCGTACAATGAGCAGTTCTTC.

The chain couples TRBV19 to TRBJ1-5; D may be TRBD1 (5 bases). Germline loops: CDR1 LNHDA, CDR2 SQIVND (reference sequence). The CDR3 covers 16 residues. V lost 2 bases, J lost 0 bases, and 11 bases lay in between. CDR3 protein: CASSIPRVYSNQPQHF. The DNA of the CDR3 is TGTGCCAGTAGTATACCCAGGGTTTATAGCAATCAGCCCCAGCATTTT.

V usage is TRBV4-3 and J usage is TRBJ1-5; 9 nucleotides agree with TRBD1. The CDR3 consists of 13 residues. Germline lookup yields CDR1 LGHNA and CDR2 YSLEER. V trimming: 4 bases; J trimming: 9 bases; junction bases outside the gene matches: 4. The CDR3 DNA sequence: TGCGCCAGCAGCCCGCAGACAGGGGGGCCCCAGCATTTT. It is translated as CASSPQTGGPQHF.

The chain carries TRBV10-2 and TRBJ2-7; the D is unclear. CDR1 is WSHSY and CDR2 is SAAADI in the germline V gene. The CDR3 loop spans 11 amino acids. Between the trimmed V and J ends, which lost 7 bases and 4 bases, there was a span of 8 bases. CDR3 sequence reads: CASISSYEQYF. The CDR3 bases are TGCGCCAGCATCAGTTCTTACGAGCAGTACTTC.

In nucleotides, the CDR3 is TGTGCCTCGCGGACAGGGCTCTACGAGCAGTACTTC. Protein: CASRTGLYEQYF. The chain couples TRBV27 to TRBJ2-7; TRBD1 matches 8 bases. Germline CDR1 is MNHEY and CDR2 is SMNVEV (reference sequence). The V segment lost 11 bases and the J segment 3 bases; nucleotides outside the gene matches: 6. The CDR3 contains 12 residues.

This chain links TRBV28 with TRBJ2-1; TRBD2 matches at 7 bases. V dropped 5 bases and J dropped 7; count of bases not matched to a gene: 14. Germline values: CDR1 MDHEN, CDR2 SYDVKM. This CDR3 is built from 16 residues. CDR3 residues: CASSRPRTSWTNEQFF. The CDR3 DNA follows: TGTGCCAGCAGTCGACCCCGGACTAGTTGGACAAATGAGCAGTTCTTC.

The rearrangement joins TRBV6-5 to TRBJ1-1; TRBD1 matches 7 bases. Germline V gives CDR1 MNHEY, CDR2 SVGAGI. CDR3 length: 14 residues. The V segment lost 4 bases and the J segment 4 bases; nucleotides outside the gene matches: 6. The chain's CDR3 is CASSSYRGSTEAFF. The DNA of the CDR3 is TGTGCCAGCAGTTCGTACAGGGGTAGCACTGAAGCTTTCTTT.